The clone carrying this TCR beta chain was recorded a few times. These data come from a study of blood T cell repertoires in COVID-19. Looking at the study overall: T cells, B-cell-depleted T cells, or PBMCs supplied cDNA or gDNA.

The method was immunoSEQ multiplex PCR; TCRdb's version includes in-frame clones alone and lacks a portion of them. The sample has around 54,000 clones; more than 75% are singletons. Participants came from fewer than 25 US areas, aged roughly 18 to 89 years. Clinical history as reported by participants underpinned cohort assignment. CDR1 and CDR2 from the germline V gene are SQVTM and ANQGSEA. V lost 8 bases, J lost 2 bases, and 7 bases lay in between. The CDR3 consists of 11 residues. The material sequenced was PBMCs or T cells enriched from blood (not recorded which). The clonotype was recovered from a woman aged 45-59 years with acute COVID-19. V gene TRBV29-1 combines with J gene TRBJ2-1; D gene unclear. CDR3 in amino acids: CSSEAYNEQFF. The CDR3 nucleotides are TGCAGCTCTGAGGCCTACAATGAGCAGTTCTTC.